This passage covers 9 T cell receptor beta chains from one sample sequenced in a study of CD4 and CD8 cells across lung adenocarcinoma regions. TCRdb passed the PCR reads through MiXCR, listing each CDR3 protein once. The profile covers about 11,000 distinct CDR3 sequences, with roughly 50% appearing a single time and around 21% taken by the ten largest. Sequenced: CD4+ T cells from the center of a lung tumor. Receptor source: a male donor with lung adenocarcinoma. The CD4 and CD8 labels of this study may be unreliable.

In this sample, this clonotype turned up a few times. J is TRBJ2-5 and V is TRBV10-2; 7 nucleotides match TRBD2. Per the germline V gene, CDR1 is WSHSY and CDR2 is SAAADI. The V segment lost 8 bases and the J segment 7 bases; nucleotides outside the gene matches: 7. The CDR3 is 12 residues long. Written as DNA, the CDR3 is TGCGCCAGCGGGACTACCGGGGGGACCCAGTACTTC. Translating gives CASGTTGGTQYF.

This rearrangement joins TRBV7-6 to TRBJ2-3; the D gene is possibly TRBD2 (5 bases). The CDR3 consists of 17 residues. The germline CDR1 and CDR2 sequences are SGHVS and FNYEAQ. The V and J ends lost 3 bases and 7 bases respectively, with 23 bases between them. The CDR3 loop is CASSLGLGRAAQHTQYF. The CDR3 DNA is TGTGCCAGCAGCTTGGGCTTAGGGCGGGCTGCACAGCATACGCAGTATTTT.

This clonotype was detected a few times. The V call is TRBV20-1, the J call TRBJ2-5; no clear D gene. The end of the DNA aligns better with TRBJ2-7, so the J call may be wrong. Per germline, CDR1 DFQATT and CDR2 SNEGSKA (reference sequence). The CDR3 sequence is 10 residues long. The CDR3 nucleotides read TGCAGTGCCGCGACCTACGAGCAGTACTTC. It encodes CSAATYEQYF.

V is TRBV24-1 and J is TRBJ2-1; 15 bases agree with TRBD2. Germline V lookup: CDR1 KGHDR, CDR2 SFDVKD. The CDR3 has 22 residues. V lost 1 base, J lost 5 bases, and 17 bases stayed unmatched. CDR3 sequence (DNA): TGTGCCACCAGTGATTTCCGCCCCGGACTAGCGGGAGGGTACGAGAGGGACAATGAGCAGTTCTTC. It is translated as CATSDFRPGLAGGYERDNEQFF.

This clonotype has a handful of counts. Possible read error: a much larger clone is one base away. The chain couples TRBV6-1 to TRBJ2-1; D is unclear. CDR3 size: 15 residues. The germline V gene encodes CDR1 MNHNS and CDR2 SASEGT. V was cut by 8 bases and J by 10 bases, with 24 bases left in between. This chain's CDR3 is CASLPLTDSSYEQFF. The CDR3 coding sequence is TGTGCCAGCTTACCCCTGACGGATAGCTCCTACGAGCAGTTCTTC.

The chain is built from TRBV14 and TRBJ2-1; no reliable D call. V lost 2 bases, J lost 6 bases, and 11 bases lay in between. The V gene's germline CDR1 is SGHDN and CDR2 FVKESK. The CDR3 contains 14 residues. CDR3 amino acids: CASSQRSHFNEQFF. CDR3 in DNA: TGTGCCAGCAGCCAACGCAGCCACTTCAATGAGCAGTTCTTC.

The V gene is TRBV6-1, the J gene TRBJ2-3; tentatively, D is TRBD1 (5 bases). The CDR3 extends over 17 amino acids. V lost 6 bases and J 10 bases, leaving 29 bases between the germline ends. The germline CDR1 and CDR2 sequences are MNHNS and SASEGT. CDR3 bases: TGTGCCAGCAGCGTGCGTGTTGAGGCAGGGAACACCGGTGCGCAGTATTTT. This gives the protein CASSVRVEAGNTGAQYF.

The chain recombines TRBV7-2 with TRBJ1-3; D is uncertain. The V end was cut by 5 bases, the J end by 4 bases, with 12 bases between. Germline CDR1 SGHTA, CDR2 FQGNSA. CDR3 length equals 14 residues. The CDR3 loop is CASSPQSYGNTIYF. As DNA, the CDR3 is TGTGCCAGCAGCCCCCAGAGTTACGGAAACACCATATATTTT.

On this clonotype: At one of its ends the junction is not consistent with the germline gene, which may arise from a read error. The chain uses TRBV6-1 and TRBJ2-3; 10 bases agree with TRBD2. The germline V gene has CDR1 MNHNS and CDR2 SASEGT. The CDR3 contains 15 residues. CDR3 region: CASSEGSGGPDTQYF. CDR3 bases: TGTGCCAGCAGTGAGGGTAGCGGGGGGCCAGATACCCAGTACTTT.